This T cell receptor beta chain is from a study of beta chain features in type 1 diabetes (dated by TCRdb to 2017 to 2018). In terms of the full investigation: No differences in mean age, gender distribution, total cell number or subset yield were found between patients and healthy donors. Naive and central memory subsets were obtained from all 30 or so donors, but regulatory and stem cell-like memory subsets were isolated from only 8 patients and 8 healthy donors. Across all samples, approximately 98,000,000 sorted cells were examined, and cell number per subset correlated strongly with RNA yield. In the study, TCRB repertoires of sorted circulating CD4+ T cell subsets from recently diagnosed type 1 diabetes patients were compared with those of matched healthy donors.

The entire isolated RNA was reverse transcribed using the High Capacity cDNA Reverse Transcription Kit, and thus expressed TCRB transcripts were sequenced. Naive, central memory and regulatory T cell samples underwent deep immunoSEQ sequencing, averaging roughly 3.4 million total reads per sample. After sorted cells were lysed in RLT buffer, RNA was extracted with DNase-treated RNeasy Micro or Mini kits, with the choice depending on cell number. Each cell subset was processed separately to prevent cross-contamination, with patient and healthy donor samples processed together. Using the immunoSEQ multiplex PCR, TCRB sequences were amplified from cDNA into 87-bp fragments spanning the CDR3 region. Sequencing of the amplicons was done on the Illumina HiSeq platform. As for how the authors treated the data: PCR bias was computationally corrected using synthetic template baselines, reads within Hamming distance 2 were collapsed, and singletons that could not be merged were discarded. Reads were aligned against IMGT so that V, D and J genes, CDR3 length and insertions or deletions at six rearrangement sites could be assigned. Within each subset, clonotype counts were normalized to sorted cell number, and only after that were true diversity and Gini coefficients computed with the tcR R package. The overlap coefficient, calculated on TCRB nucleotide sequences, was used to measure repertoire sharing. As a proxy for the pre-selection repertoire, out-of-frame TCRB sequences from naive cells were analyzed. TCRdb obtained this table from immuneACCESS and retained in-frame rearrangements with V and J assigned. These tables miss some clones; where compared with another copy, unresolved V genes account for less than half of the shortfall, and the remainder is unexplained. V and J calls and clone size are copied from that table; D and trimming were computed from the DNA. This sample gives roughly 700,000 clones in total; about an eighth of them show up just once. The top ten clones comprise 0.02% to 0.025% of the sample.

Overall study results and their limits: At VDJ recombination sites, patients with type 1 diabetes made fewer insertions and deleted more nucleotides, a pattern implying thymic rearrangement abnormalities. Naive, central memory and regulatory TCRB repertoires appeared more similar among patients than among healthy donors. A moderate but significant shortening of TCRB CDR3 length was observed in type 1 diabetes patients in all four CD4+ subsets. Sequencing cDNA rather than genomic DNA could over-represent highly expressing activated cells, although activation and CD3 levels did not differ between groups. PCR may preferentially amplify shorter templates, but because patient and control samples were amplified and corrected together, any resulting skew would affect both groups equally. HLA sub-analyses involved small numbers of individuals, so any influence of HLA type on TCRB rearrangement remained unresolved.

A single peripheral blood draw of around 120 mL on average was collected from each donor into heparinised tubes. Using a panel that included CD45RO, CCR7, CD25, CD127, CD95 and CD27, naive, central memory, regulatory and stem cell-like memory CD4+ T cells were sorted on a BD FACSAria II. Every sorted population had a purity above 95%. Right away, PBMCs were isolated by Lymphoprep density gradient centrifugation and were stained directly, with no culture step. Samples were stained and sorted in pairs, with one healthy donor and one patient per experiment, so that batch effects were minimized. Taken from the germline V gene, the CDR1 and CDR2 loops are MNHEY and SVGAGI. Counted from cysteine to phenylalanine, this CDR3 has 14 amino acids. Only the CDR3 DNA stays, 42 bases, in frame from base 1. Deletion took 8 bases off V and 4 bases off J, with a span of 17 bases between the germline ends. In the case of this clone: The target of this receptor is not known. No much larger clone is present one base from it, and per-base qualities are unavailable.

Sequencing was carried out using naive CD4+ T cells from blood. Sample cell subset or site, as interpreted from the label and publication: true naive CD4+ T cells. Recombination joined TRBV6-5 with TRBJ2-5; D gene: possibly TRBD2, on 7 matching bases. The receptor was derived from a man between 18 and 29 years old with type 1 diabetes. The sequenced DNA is TGTGCCAGCGGGATCGGGGGGCTCCCAGAGACCCAGTACTTC. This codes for CASGIGGLPETQYF.